This T cell receptor beta chain was profiled in a study of T cell repertoires in cytomegalovirus infection. Trimming took off 8 bases at V and 16 bases at J, with 12 bases between the two ends. The length of the CDR3 is 9 residues. In germline, CDR1 is SEHNR, CDR2 FQNEAQ (reference sequence). TCRdb analysed the reads with MiXCR anew, one entry per CDR3 protein. This sample yields 700,000 to 950,000 distinct CDR3 sequences, of which approximately 32% are seen a single time; around 12% belongs to the top ten. Comments on this clonotype: The antigen is undetermined.

The J gene is TRBJ2-1, the V gene TRBV7-9; D possibly corresponds to TRBD2 (5 bases). The starting material was cultured CD8+ T cells from PBMCs, obtained from culture after CMV antigen stimulation. The TCR sequence derives from a human donor in good health (CMV status not recorded). Some clones in this sample may be carry-over from other donors' samples. Here the CDR3 DNA reads TGTGCCAGCGGGGAGCTGGGCTTCTTC. Amino acid sequence: CASGELGFF. Based on the CDR3 plus reference TRBV7-9 and TRBJ2-1, the full variable domain is DTGVSQNPRHKITKRGQNVTFRCDPISEHNRLYWYRQTLGQGPEFLTYFQNEAQLEKSRLLSDRFSAERPKGSFSTLEIQRTEQGDSAMYLCASGELGFFGPGTRLTVL.